This T cell receptor (beta chain) comes out of a study of blood T cell repertoires in COVID-19. Under the authors' procedure: Amplification of reference gene primers was used by the study to estimate nucleated cell counts. Data came from immunoSEQ multiplex PCR; TCRdb stores just in-frame clones and leaves some out. V and J calls and clone size are copied from that table; D and trimming were computed from the DNA. Of under 500,000 clones in the sample, approximately 90% were seen once. Assignments of participants to cohorts depended upon their own reported clinical history. Sequenced material: PBMCs or T cells enriched from blood (not recorded which). This receptor was obtained from a young woman with acute COVID-19.

The DNA of the CDR3 is TGTGCCAGCAGCCAAGGAACTAGCGGGAGCCGCACAGATACGCAGTATTTT. The encoded protein is CASSQGTSGSRTDTQYF. V usage is TRBV3-1 (or the pseudogene TRBV3-2) and J usage is TRBJ2-3; 11 bases align to TRBD2. The V gene end was trimmed by 1 base and the J gene end by 1 base; junction bases not matched to a gene: 4. There are 17 residues in the CDR3. Germline CDR1 is LGHDT and CDR2 is YNNKEL (reference sequence).